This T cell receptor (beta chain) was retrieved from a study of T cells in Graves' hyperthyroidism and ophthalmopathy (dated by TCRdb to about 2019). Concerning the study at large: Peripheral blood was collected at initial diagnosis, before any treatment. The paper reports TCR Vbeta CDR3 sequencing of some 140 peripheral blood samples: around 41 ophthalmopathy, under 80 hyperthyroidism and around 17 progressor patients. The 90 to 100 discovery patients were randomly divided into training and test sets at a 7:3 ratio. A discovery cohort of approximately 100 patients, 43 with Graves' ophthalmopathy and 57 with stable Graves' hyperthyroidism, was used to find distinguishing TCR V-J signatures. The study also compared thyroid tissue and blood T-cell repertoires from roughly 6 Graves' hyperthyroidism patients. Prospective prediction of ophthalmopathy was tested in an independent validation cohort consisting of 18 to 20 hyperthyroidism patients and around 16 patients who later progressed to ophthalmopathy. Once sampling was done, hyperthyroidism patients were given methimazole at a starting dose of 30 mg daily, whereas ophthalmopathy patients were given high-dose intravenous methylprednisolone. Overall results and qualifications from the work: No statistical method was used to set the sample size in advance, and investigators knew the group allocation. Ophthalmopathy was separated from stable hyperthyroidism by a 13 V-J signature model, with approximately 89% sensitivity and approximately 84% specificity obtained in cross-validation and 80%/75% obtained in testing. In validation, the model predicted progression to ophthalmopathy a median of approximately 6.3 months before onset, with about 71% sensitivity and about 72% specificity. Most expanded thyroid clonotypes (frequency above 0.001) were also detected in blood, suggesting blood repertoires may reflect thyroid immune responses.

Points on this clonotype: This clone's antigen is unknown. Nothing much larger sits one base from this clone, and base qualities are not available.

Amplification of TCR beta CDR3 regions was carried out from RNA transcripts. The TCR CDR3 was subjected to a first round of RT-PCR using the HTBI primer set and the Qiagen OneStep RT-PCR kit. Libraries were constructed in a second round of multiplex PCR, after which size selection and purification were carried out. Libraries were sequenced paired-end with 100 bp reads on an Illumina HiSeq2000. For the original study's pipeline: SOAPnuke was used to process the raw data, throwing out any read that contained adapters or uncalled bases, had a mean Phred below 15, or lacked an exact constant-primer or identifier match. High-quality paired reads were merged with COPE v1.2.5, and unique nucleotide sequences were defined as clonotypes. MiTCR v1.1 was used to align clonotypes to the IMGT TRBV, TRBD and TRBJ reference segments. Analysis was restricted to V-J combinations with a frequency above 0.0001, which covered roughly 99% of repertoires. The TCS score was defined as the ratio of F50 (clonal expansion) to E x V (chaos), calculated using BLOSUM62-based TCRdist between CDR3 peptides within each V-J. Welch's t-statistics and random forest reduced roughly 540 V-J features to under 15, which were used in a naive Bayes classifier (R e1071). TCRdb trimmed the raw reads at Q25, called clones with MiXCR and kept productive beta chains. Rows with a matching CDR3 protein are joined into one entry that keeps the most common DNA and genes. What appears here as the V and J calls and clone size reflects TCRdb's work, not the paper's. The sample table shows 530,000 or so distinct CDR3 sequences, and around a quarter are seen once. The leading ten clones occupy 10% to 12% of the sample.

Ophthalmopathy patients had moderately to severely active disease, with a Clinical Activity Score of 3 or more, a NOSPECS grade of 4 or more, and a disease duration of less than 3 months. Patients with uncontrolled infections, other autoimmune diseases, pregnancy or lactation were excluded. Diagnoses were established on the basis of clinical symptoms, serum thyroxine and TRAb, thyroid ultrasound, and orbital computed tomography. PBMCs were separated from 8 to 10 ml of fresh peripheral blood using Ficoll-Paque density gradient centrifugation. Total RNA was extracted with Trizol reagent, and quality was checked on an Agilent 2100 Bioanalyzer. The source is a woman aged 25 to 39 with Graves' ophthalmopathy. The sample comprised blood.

The DNA sequence is as follows: TGTGCCAGCAGCTTAGCCAGGATTTACGAGCAGTACTTC. This codes for CASSLARIYEQYF. The sequence links TRBV7-2 to TRBJ2-7, with the D gene call left open. Deletion took 0 bases off V and 4 bases off J, with a span of 7 bases between the germline ends. The CDR3 holds 13 amino acids from the cysteine to the phenylalanine. The read is trimmed to its CDR3 DNA, 39 bases read in frame from base 1. For CDR1 and CDR2, the germline V gene lists SGHTA and FQGNSA.